The rows below give T cell receptor beta chains drawn from one sample of a study of metastatic and nonmetastatic thyroid tumors. TCRdb reprocessed the PCR reads using MiXCR. This table has tens of thousands of clones, 20% to 25% appearing once. Sequencing was done on a sample of blood. The receptor set was obtained from a female donor with papillary thyroid cancer or a benign thyroid nodule (not recorded which). Some clones in this sample may be carry-over from other donors' samples. Each CDR3 is given with its conserved first and last residue. A D gene is named only where the DNA matches it firmly. Some rows mark clone size as missing; the rest say once, few, many or name a class of expanded clone.

abundance: .; j_gene: TRBJ1-1; d_gene: TRBD1; v_gene: TRBV10-2; CDR3nt: TGCGCCAGCAGCAGGGACAGAGTGAACACTGAAGCTTTCTTT; CDR3aa: CASSRDRVNTEAFF
abundance: once; j_gene: TRBJ1-2; d_gene: .; v_gene: TRBV30; CDR3nt: TGTGCCTGGACCCGGGACACCGCTGGCTACACCTTC; CDR3aa: CAWTRDTAGYTF
abundance: .; j_gene: TRBJ2-3; d_gene: .; v_gene: TRBV12-3/TRBV12-4; CDR3nt: TGTGCCAGCAGCATCCCCCCCGCAGATACGCAGTATTTT; CDR3aa: CASSIPPADTQYF
abundance: many; j_gene: TRBJ2-3; d_gene: TRBD1; v_gene: TRBV11-2; CDR3nt: TGTGCCAGCAGTCTCACAGGGGGTGACACAGATACGCAGTATTTT; CDR3aa: CASSLTGGDTDTQYF
abundance: many; j_gene: TRBJ1-2; d_gene: .; v_gene: TRBV24-1; CDR3nt: TGTGCCACCAGTGCGGGTCTTGGCTACACCTTC; CDR3aa: CATSAGLGYTF
abundance: many; j_gene: TRBJ2-3; d_gene: .; v_gene: TRBV11-2; CDR3nt: TGTGCCAGCAGCTCCCGGCAGGGATGGGATACGCAGTATTTT; CDR3aa: CASSSRQGWDTQYF
abundance: .; j_gene: TRBJ2-5; d_gene: TRBD2; v_gene: TRBV5-1; CDR3nt: TGCGCCAGCAGCTTGCAGGCTAGCGGGATACGCCAGGAGACCCAGTACTTC; CDR3aa: CASSLQASGIRQETQYF
abundance: many; j_gene: TRBJ1-2; d_gene: .; v_gene: TRBV18; CDR3nt: TGTGCCAGCTCACCAAAGACGGGTCAATATGGCTACACCTTC; CDR3aa: CASSPKTGQYGYTF
abundance: .; j_gene: TRBJ2-1; d_gene: .; v_gene: TRBV20-1; CDR3nt: TGCAGTGCTAGAGATATCGGAGGGTCAGACGGGAATGAGCAGTTCTTC; CDR3aa: CSARDIGGSDGNEQFF
abundance: .; j_gene: TRBJ1-2; d_gene: TRBD1; v_gene: TRBV5-5; CDR3nt: TGTGCCAGCAGCTACCGGACAGGGGACTATGGCTACACCTTC; CDR3aa: CASSYRTGDYGYTF
abundance: few; j_gene: TRBJ1-6; d_gene: TRBD1; v_gene: TRBV11-2; CDR3nt: TGTGCCAGCAGCCCCAGGGTGGGGACAGGGCTTAATTCACCCCTCCACTTT; CDR3aa: CASSPRVGTGLNSPLHF
abundance: .; j_gene: TRBJ2-1; d_gene: .; v_gene: TRBV5-5; CDR3nt: TGTGCCAGCAGCTTAACCGACCGGACCTACAATGAGCAGTTCTTC; CDR3aa: CASSLTDRTYNEQFF
abundance: .; j_gene: TRBJ2-4; d_gene: .; v_gene: TRBV28; CDR3nt: TGTGCCAGCGGTCGCAGAGGGGGGGCCAAAAACATTCAGTACTTC; CDR3aa: CASGRRGGAKNIQYF
abundance: .; j_gene: TRBJ1-1; d_gene: .; v_gene: TRBV6-6; CDR3nt: TGTGCCAGCAGTTACCGGGGCAGCGTGAACACTGAAGCTTTCTTT; CDR3aa: CASSYRGSVNTEAFF
abundance: few; j_gene: TRBJ2-7; d_gene: .; v_gene: TRBV10-3; CDR3nt: TGTGCCATCAGGGGGCGACGGTCCTACGAGCAGTACTTC; CDR3aa: CAIRGRRSYEQYF
abundance: many; j_gene: TRBJ2-3; d_gene: .; v_gene: TRBV4-2; CDR3nt: TGTGCCAGCAGCCAAGATAAGTGGGAGAGCACAGATACGCAGTATTTT; CDR3aa: CASSQDKWESTDTQYF
abundance: .; j_gene: TRBJ2-1; d_gene: .; v_gene: TRBV7-6; CDR3nt: TGTTCCAGCAGCTTAGCTGAGGATAATGAGCAGTTCTTC; CDR3aa: CSSSLAEDNEQFF
abundance: .; j_gene: TRBJ2-1; d_gene: .; v_gene: TRBV29-1; CDR3nt: TGCAGCGCCCCGGTGGGGGGCCGTTCCAATGAGCAGTTCTTC; CDR3aa: CSAPVGGRSNEQFF
abundance: many; j_gene: TRBJ2-1; d_gene: TRBD2; v_gene: TRBV7-6; CDR3nt: TGTGCCAGCAGCCCGACATCTAGCGGGGGTCCCTCAGGGCAGTTCTTC; CDR3aa: CASSPTSSGGPSGQFF
abundance: medium-sized; j_gene: TRBJ2-7; d_gene: .; v_gene: TRBV27; CDR3nt: TGTGCCAGCAGGACGGCTAGAGGGTTTTACGAGCAGTACTTC; CDR3aa: CASRTARGFYEQYF
abundance: many; j_gene: TRBJ1-6; d_gene: TRBD1; v_gene: TRBV12-3/TRBV12-4; CDR3nt: TGTGCCAGCAGGCAGGGGGCGCATGGTAATTCACCCCTCCACTTT; CDR3aa: CASRQGAHGNSPLHF
abundance: many; j_gene: TRBJ1-2; d_gene: .; v_gene: TRBV3-1; CDR3nt: TGTGCCAGCAGCCCCCAGGATCACTGTGGCTACACCTTC; CDR3aa: CASSPQDHCGYTF
abundance: few; j_gene: TRBJ2-3; d_gene: .; v_gene: TRBV6-1; CDR3nt: TGTGCCAGCAGTGTAAGGACAGCCACAGATACGCAGTATTTT; CDR3aa: CASSVRTATDTQYF
abundance: many; j_gene: TRBJ1-5; d_gene: .; v_gene: TRBV6-1; CDR3nt: TGTGCCAGCAGTGTAAGGGTACGGGACAATCAGCCCCAGCATTTT; CDR3aa: CASSVRVRDNQPQHF
abundance: many; j_gene: TRBJ2-2; d_gene: .; v_gene: TRBV11-3; CDR3nt: TGTGCCAGCAGCTTAGGTGGGGCCTATTCGAACACCGGGGAGCTGTTTTTT; CDR3aa: CASSLGGAYSNTGELFF
abundance: few; j_gene: TRBJ2-3; d_gene: .; v_gene: TRBV7-8; CDR3nt: TGTGCCAGCAGCGAACGGGACACCGACACAGATACGCAGTATTTT; CDR3aa: CASSERDTDTDTQYF
abundance: many; j_gene: TRBJ1-1; d_gene: .; v_gene: TRBV2; CDR3nt: TGTGCCATCGCCGAATTGGGGTTAGAAGCTTTCTTT; CDR3aa: CAIAELGLEAFF
abundance: .; j_gene: TRBJ2-2; d_gene: .; v_gene: TRBV7-9; CDR3nt: TGTGCCAGCAGCTTCGGTACCGGGGAGCTGTTTTTT; CDR3aa: CASSFGTGELFF
abundance: many; j_gene: TRBJ2-5; d_gene: .; v_gene: TRBV24-1; CDR3nt: TGTGCCACCAGTGACTACTCCGCGGCAGGGAGGCGAGAGACCCAGTACTTC; CDR3aa: CATSDYSAAGRRETQYF
abundance: .; j_gene: TRBJ2-1; d_gene: .; v_gene: TRBV11-2; CDR3nt: TGTGCCAGCAGCTTAAGCTCCTACAATGAGCAGTTCTTC; CDR3aa: CASSLSSYNEQFF
abundance: few; j_gene: TRBJ1-2; d_gene: .; v_gene: TRBV6-1; CDR3nt: TGTGCCAGCAGGGAAAGGGGGGTCGACTATGGCTACACCTTC; CDR3aa: CASRERGVDYGYTF
abundance: few; j_gene: TRBJ1-5; d_gene: .; v_gene: TRBV6-1; CDR3nt: TGTGCCAGCAGTGAATTAGGCGGACAGCCCCAGCATTTT; CDR3aa: CASSELGGQPQHF
abundance: .; j_gene: TRBJ1-2; d_gene: .; v_gene: TRBV11-2; CDR3nt: TGTGCCAGCAGCTTAGGCCGTCAGGGCTATGGCTACACCTTC; CDR3aa: CASSLGRQGYGYTF
abundance: few; j_gene: TRBJ2-5; d_gene: TRBD2; v_gene: TRBV5-4; CDR3nt: TGTGCCAGCAGCTTGGCGCAAACGGGGGGGATCCAAGAGACCCAGTACTTC; CDR3aa: CASSLAQTGGIQETQYF
abundance: many; j_gene: TRBJ1-2; d_gene: TRBD1; v_gene: TRBV29-1; CDR3nt: TGCAGCGTTGAACGGACAGGCACTGGCTACACCTTC; CDR3aa: CSVERTGTGYTF
abundance: many; j_gene: TRBJ2-3; d_gene: TRBD2; v_gene: TRBV7-2; CDR3nt: TGTGCCAGCAGCTTATCACTAGCGGAGGATACGCAGTATTTT; CDR3aa: CASSLSLAEDTQYF